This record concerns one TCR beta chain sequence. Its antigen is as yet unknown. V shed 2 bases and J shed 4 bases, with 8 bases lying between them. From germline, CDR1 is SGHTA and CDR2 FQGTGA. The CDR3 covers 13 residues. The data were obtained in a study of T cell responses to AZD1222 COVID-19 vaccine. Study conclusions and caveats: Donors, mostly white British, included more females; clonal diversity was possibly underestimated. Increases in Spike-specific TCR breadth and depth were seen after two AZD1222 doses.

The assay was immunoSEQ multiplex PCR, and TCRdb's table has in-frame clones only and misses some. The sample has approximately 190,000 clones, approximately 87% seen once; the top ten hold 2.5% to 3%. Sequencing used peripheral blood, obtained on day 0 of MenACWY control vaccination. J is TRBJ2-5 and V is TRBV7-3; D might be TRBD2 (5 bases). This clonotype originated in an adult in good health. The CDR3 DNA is TGTGCCAGCAGCTTAGGGGAGATAGAGACCCAGTACTTC. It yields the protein CASSLGEIETQYF.